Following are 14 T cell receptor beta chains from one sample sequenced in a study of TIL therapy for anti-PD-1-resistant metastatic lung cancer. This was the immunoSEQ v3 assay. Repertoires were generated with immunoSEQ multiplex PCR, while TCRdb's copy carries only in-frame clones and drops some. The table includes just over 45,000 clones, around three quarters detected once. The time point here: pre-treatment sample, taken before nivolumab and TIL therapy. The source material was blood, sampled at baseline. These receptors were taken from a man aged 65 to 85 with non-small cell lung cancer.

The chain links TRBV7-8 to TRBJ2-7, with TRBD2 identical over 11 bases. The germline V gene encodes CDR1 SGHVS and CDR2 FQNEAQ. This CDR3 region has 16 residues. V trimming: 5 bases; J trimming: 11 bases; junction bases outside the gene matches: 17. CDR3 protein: CASSTTIAGGPNFEYF. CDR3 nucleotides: TGTGCCAGCAGCACCACTATAGCGGGAGGGCCGAATTTTGAGTACTTC.

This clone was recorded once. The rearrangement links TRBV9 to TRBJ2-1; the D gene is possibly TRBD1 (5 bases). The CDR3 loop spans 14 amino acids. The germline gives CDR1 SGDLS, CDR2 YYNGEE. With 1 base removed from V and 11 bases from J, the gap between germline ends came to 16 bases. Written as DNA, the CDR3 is TGTGCCAGCAGCGTACGACTCCAGGGTAATCAGCAGTTCTTC. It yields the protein CASSVRLQGNQQFF.

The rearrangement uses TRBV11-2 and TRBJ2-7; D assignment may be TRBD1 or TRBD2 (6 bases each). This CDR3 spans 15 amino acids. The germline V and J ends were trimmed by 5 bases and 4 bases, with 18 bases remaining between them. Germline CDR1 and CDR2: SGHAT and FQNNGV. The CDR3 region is CASSVGEGGIYEQYF. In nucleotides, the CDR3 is TGTGCCAGCAGCGTAGGGGAAGGGGGGATATACGAGCAGTACTTC.

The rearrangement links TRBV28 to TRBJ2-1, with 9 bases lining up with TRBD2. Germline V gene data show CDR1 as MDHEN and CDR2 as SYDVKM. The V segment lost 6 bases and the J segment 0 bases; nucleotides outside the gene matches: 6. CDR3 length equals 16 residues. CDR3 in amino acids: CASRPGTSNSYNEQFF. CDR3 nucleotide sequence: TGTGCCAGCAGACCCGGGACTAGCAACTCCTACAATGAGCAGTTCTTC. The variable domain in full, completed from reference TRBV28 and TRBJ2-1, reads DVKVTQSSRYLVKRTGEKVFLECVQDMDHENMFWYRQDPGLGLRLIYFSYDVKMKEKGDIPEGYSVSREKKERFSLILESASTNQTSMYLCASRPGTSNSYNEQFFGPGTRLTVL.

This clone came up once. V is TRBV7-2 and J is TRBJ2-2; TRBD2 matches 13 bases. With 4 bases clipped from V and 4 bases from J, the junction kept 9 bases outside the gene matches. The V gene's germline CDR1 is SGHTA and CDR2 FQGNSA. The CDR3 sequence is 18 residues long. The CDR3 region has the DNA TGTGCCAGCAGCTCCGGACTAGCGGGAGAATTGGGCACCGGGGAGCTGTTTTTT. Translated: CASSSGLAGELGTGELFF.

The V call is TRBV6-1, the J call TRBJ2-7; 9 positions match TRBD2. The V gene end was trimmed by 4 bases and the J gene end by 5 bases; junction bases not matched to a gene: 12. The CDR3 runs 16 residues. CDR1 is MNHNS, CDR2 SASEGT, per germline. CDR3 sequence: CASSAELAGRRNEQYF. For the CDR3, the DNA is TGTGCCAGCAGTGCAGAACTAGCGGGTCGAAGGAACGAGCAGTACTTC.

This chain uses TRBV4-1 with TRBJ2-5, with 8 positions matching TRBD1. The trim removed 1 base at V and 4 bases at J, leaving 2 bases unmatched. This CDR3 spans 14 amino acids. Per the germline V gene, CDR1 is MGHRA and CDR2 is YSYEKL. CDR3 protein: CASSQADRVETQYF. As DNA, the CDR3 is TGCGCCAGCAGCCAAGCGGACAGGGTAGAGACCCAGTACTTC.

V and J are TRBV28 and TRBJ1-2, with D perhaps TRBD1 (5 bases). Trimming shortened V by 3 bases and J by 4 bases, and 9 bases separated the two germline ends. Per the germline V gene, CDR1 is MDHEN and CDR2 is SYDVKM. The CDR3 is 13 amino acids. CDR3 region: CASSFGDAYGYTF. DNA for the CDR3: TGTGCCAGCAGTTTCGGGGACGCCTATGGCTACACCTTC.

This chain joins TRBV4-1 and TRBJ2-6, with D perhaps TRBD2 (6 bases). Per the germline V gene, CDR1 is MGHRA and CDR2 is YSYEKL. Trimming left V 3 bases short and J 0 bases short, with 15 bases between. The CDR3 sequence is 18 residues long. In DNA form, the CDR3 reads TGCGCCAGCAGCCACTCGTTGGGGGGTAACTCTGGGGCCAACGTCCTGACTTTC. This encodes CASSHSLGGNSGANVLTF.

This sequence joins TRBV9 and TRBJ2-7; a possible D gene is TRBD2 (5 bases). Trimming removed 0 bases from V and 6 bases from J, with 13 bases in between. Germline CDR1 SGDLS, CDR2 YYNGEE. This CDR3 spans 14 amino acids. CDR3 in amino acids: CASSVAAGKGEQYF. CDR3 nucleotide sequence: TGTGCCAGCAGCGTAGCGGCGGGTAAGGGCGAGCAGTACTTC. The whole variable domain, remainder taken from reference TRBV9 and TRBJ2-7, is DSGVTQTPKHLITATGQRVTLRCSPRSGDLSVYWYQQSLDQGLQFLIQYYNGEERAKGNILERFSAQQFPDLHSELNLSSLELGDSALYFCASSVAAGKGEQYFGPGTRLTVT.

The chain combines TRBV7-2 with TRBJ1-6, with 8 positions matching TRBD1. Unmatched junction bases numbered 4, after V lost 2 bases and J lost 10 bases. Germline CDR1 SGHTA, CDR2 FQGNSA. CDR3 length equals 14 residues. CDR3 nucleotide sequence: TGTGCCAGCAGCTTATCCAGGGGGCGATCACCCCTCCACTTT. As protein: CASSLSRGRSPLHF. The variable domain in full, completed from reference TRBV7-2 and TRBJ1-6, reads GAGVSQSPSNKVTEKGKDVELRCDPISGHTALYWYRQSLGQGLEFLIYFQGNSAPDKSGLPSDRFSAERTGGSVSTLTIQRTQQEDSAVYLCASSLSRGRSPLHFGNGTRLTVT.

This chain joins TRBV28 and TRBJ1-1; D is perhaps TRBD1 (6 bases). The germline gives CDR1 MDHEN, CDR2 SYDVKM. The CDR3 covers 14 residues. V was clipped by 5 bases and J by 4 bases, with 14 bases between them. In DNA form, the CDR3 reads TGTGCCAGCAGTGGATACAGGGTGGGCACTGAAGCTTTCTTT. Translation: CASSGYRVGTEAFF.

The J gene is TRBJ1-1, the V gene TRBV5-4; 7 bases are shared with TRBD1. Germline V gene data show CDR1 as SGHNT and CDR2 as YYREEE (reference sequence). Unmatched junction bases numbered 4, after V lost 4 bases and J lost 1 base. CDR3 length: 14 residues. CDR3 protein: CASSLGQPNTEAFF. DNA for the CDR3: TGTGCCAGCAGCCTGGGACAGCCGAACACTGAAGCTTTCTTT. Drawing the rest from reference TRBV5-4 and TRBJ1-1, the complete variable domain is ETGVTQSPTHLIKTRGQQVTLRCSSQSGHNTVSWYQQALGQGPQFIFQYYREEENGRGNFPPRFSGLQFPNYSSELNVNALELDDSALYLCASSLGQPNTEAFFGQGTRLTVV.

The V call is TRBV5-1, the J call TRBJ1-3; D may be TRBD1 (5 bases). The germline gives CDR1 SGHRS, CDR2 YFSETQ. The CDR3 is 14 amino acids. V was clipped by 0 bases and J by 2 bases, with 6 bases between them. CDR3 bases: TGCGCCAGCAGCTTGGCAGGGACTGGAAACACCATATATTTT. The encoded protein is CASSLAGTGNTIYF.